Below are 14 T cell receptor beta chains sequenced from a single sample in a study of blood T cells in healthy people across ages. Combining a sample-barcoded 5' primer with a J-beta primer mix, a second PCR ran for roughly 7 to 11 cycles. In TCRdb, the 5' RACE reads were re-called with MiXCR into one record per CDR3 protein. The sample includes about 640,000 distinct CDR3 sequences, about 30% of them seen just once. Sequenced input: blood. These receptors all come from a woman aged 80 or over in good health.

The count of this clonotype is one. The chain links TRBV5-1 to TRBJ2-7; D is unresolved. Germline V lookup: CDR1 SGHRS, CDR2 YFSETQ. This CDR3 region has 15 residues. V was cut by 3 bases and J by 7 bases, with 20 bases left in between. CDR3 sequence (DNA): TGCGCCAGCAGCTCGGTTCCGGGCTCCTACAATGAGCAGTACTTC. This translates into CASSSVPGSYNEQYF.

The rearrangement uses TRBV28 and TRBJ1-6, with unresolved D. Looked up from germline, CDR1 is MDHEN and CDR2 is SYDVKM. This CDR3 has 16 residues. Deletions cut 5 bases from V and 10 bases from J, with 21 bases between. The CDR3 reads CASSATPALGKSPLHF. DNA for the CDR3: TGTGCCAGCAGTGCAACCCCAGCATTGGGAAAGTCACCCCTCCACTTT.

This chain uses TRBV19 with TRBJ2-4; TRBD1 aligns across 8 bases. Near its end, the DNA agrees better with TRBJ2-7, so the J call may be wrong. Germline CDR1 and CDR2: LNHDA and SQIVND (reference sequence). The CDR3 extends over 13 amino acids. The CDR3 DNA is TGTGCCAGTAGTACAGGGGGCGCGGGCGAGCAGTACTTC. Encoded protein: CASSTGGAGEQYF.

In its sample, this clonotype was seen a few times. The J gene is TRBJ1-1, the V gene TRBV12-3 or TRBV12-4; D is perhaps TRBD1 (5 bases). Deletions cut 3 bases from V and 1 base from J, with 9 bases between. The CDR3 covers 14 residues. The CDR3 nucleotides read TGTGCCAGCAGTTTTGCCGACAGGAACACTGAAGCTTTCTTT. Its translation: CASSFADRNTEAFF.

About this clonotype: This clone may be a read error of a much larger clone one base away. The chain couples TRBV7-8 to TRBJ2-7; D might be TRBD1 or TRBD2, each matching 5 bases. The end of the DNA aligns better with TRBJ2-5, so the J call may be wrong. The V gene's germline CDR1 is SGHVS and CDR2 FQNEAQ. The CDR3 contains 13 residues. This CDR3 is CAGSPRWGETQYF. The CDR3 coding sequence is TGTGCCGGCAGCCCCCGATGGGGGGAGACCCAGTACTTC.

This chain uses TRBV28 with TRBJ2-2; 9 positions agree with TRBD1. Germline-derived CDR1 and CDR2 are MDHEN and SYDVKM. There are 15 residues in the CDR3. The trim removed 8 bases at V and 4 bases at J, leaving 8 bases unmatched. The CDR3 DNA sequence: TGTGCCAGCGGCCCCCCGGGACAGGGCACCGGGGAGCTGTTTTTT. Amino acid sequence: CASGPPGQGTGELFF.

This clonotype was observed a handful of times. The gene calls are TRBV11-3 and TRBJ1-5; D is unclear. Looked up from germline, CDR1 is SGHNT and CDR2 is YENEEA. This CDR3 is 10 amino acids long. V was clipped by 9 bases and J by 11 bases, with 11 bases between them. DNA for the CDR3: TGTGCCAGTACTGGGGTAGCCCAGCATTTT. Translating it yields CASTGVAQHF.

V gene TRBV5-1 combines with J gene TRBJ2-7, with D tentatively TRBD2 (7 bases). V was clipped by 4 bases and J by 12 bases, with 29 bases between them. Germline V gene sequence: CDR1 SGHRS, CDR2 YFSETQ. This CDR3 spans 16 amino acids. DNA for the CDR3: TGCGCCAGCAGCCCCCTAGGGGGGGGGGTCCGAGAGACCCGGTACTTC. Protein: CASSPLGGGVRETRYF.

V gene TRBV3-1 combines with J gene TRBJ1-2; no clear D gene. Germline V lookup: CDR1 LGHDT, CDR2 YNNKEL (reference sequence). The CDR3 totals 16 residues. V was pared by 0 bases and J by 8 bases, with 19 bases between. The CDR3: CASSQDMGSTSGGYTF. CDR3 nucleotide sequence: TGTGCCAGCAGCCAAGATATGGGGTCAACGTCGGGCGGCTACACCTTC.

As regards this clonotype: A much larger clone differs by one base, so this may be a read error. The V gene is TRBV20-1, the J gene TRBJ1-2, with no clear D. Germline V CDR1 and CDR2: DFQATT, SNEGSKA (reference sequence). CDR3 size: 11 residues. CDR3 sequence: CRATGNYGYTF. The CDR3 DNA reads TGCAGGGCTACGGGTAACTATGGCTACACCTTC.

This clonotype was counted many times. The V gene is TRBV10-3, the J gene TRBJ2-5; D unresolved. From germline, CDR1 is ENHRY and CDR2 SYGVKD. The ends were cut back, 4 bases at V and 3 bases at J, with 9 bases in the middle. The length of the CDR3 is 13 residues. CDR3 DNA sequence: TGTGCCATCAGTGGTGACCGTGAAGAGACCCAGTACTTC. This translates into CAISGDREETQYF.

At least ten counts were recorded for this clonotype. The V call is TRBV11-2, the J call TRBJ1-2; D remains ambiguous. The CDR3 covers 14 residues. V was clipped by 0 bases and J by 3 bases, with 8 bases between them. Germline V CDR1 and CDR2: SGHAT, FQNNGV. The CDR3 nucleotides are TGTGCCAGCAGCTTAGATACCAAGGACTATGGCTACACCTTC. This sequence encodes CASSLDTKDYGYTF.

This clonotype occurred many times. J is TRBJ2-5 and V is TRBV5-1; 8 nucleotides agree with TRBD2. Trimming cost V 4 bases and J 5 bases; bases outside gene matches: 10. The CDR3 loop spans 15 amino acids. Germline V gene lookup returns CDR1 SGHRS and CDR2 YFSETQ. In DNA form, the CDR3 reads TGCGCCAGCAGCCTGCGGGGGGTCGAGAGGGAGACCCAGTACTTC. Encoded protein: CASSLRGVERETQYF.

This clonotype was recorded many times. V and J are TRBV21-1 and TRBJ1-1; the table's D call TRBD1 went unverified against the DNA. TRBV21-1 is a documented pseudogene. The CDR3 runs 13 residues. CDR3 loop: CASKRQGNTEAFF. The CDR3 coding sequence is TGTGCCAGCAAGAGACAGGGGAACACTGAAGCTTTCTTT.